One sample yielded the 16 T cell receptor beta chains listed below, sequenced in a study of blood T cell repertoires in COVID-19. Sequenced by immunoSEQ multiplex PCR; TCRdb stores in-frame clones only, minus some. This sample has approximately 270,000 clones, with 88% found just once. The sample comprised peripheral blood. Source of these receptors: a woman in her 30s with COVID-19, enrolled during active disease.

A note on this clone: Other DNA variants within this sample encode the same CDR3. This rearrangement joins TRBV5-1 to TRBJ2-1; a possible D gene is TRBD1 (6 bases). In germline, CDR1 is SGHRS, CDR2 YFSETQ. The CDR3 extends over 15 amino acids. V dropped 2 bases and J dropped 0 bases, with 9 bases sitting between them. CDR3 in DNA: TGCGCCAGCAGCTTAGGACAGAGCTCCTACAATGAGCAGTTCTTC. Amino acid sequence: CASSLGQSSYNEQFF.

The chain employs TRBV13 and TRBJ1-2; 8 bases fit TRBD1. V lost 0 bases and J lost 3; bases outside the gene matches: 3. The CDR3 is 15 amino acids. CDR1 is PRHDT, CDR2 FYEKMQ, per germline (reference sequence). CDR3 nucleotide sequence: TGTGCCAGCAGCTTAGGCGAGGGACAGGACTATGGCTACACCTTC. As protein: CASSLGEGQDYGYTF.

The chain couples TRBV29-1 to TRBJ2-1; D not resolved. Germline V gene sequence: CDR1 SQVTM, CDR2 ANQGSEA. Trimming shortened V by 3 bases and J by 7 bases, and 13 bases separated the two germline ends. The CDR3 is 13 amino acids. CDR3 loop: CSVDSQVENEQFF. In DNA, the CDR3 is TGCAGCGTTGACAGCCAGGTCGAAAATGAGCAGTTCTTC.

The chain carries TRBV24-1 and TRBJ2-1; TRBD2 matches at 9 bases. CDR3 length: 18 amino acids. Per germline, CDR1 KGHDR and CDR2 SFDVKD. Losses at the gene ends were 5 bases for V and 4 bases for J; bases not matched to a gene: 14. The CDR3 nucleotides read TGTGCCACCAGTGTCATTTCCCTGCGGGAGGGAACTTACAATGAGCAGTTCTTC. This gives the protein CATSVISLREGTYNEQFF.

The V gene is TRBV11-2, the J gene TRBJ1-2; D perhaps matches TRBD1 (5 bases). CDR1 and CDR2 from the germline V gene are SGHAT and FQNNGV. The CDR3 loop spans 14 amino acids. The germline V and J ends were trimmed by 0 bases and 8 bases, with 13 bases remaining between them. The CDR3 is CASSLDGGGGGYTF. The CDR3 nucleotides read TGTGCCAGCAGCTTAGATGGGGGAGGCGGGGGCTACACCTTC.

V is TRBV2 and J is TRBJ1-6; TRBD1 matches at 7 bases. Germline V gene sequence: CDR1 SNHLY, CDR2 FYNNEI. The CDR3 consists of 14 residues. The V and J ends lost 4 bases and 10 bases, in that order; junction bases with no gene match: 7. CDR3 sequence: CASSVGRGNSPLHF. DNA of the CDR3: TGTGCCAGCAGTGTAGGCAGGGGGAACTCACCCCTCCACTTT.

In nucleotides, the CDR3 is TGTGCCAGCAGCCAGAACATAGCGAACAATGAGCAGTTCTTC. As protein: CASSQNIANNEQFF. This rearrangement joins TRBV7-2 to TRBJ2-1; a possible D gene is TRBD2 (5 bases). With 5 bases removed from V and 5 bases from J, the gap between germline ends came to 13 bases. CDR1 is SGHTA and CDR2 is FQGNSA in the germline V gene. This CDR3 has 14 amino acids.

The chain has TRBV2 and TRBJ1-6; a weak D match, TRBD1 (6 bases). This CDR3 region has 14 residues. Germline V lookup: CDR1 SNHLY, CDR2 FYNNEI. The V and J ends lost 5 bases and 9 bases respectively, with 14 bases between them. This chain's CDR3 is CASSIQGKASPLHF. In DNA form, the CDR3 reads TGTGCCAGCAGTATACAGGGCAAAGCTTCACCCCTCCACTTT.

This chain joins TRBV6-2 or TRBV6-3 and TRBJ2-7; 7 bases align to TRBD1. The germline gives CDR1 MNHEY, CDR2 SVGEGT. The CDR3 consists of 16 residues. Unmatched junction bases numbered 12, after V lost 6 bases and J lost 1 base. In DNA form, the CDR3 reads TGTGCCAGCAGCGACCGTGGACAGGTTAAATCCTACGAGCAGTACTTC. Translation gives CASSDRGQVKSYEQYF.

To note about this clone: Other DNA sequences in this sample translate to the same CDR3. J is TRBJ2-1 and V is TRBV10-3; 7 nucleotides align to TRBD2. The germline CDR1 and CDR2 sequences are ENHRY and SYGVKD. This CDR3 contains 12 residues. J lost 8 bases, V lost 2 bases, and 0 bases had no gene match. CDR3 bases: TGTGCCATCAGTGAGACTAGCGATGAGCAGTTCTTC. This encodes CAISETSDEQFF.

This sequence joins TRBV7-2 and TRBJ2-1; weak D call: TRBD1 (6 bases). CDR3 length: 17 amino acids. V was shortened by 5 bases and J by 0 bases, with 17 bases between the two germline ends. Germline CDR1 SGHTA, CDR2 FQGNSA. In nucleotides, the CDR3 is TGTGCCAGCAGCCCAAGGGACACCGCAATCTCCTACAATGAGCAGTTCTTC. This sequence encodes CASSPRDTAISYNEQFF.

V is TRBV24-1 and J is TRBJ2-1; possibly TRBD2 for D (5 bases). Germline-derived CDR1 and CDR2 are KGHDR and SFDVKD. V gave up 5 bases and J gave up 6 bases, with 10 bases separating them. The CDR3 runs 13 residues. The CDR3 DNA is TGTGCCACCAGTGGGACTGGCGCCAATGAGCAGTTCTTC. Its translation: CATSGTGANEQFF.

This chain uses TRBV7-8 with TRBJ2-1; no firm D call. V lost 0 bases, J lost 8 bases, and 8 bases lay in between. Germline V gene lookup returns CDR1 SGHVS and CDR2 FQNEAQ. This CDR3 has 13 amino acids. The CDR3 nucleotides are TGTGCCAGCAGCTTAGCCCATTCGGATGAGCAGTTCTTC. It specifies CASSLAHSDEQFF. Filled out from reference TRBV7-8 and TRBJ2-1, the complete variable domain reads GAGVSQSPRYKVAKRGQDVALRCDPISGHVSLFWYQQALGQGPEFLTYFQNEAQLDKSGLPSDRFFAERPEGSVSTLKIQRTQQEDSAVYLCASSLAHSDEQFFGPGTRLTVL.

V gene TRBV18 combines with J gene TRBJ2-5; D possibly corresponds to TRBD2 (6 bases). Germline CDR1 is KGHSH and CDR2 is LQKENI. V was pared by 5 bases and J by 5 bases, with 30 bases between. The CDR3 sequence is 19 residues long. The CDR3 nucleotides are TGTGCCAGCTCATCTTCCCTACTCAACTACGGGGGAGAGTCCGAGACCCAGTACTTC. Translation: CASSSSLLNYGGESETQYF.

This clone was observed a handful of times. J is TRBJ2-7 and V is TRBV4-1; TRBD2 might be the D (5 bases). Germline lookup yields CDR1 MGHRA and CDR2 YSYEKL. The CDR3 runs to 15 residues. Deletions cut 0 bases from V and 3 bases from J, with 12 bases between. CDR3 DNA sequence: TGCGCCAGCAGCCAAGATGGAAGCGGTTTCTACGAGCAGTACGTC. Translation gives CASSQDGSGFYEQYV.

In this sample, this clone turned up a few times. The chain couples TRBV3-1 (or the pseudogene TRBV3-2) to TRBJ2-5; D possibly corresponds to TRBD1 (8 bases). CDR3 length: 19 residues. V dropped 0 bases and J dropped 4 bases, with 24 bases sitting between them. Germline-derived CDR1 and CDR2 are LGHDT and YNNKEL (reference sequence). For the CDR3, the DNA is TGTGCCAGCAGCCAAGACGGTGACAGGGGAGGGACCCTGTCAGAGACCCAGTACTTC. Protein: CASSQDGDRGGTLSETQYF.